The entry that follows covers one T cell receptor (beta chain) sequence. Germline V lookup: CDR1 MNHEY, CDR2 SVGAGI. Losses at the gene ends were 8 bases for V and 5 bases for J; bases not matched to a gene: 11. This CDR3 comprises 15 residues. The data were taken from a study of cytomegalovirus exposure and HLA in healthy donors. The primer mix had 60 Vbeta and 13 Jbeta primers. The table came from immunoSEQ multiplex PCR; TCRdb's copy has only in-frame clones and leaves some out. The sample consists of about 140,000 clones, roughly 77% of them appearing once. This chain uses TRBV6-5 with TRBJ2-1, with TRBD2 matching over 8 bases. Sequenced input: PBMCs. The receptor was derived from a female donor in good health and CMV-seronegative. CDR3 loop: CASSSWGLDNNEQFF. As DNA, the CDR3 is TGTGCCAGCTCGTCGTGGGGACTAGATAACAATGAGCAGTTCTTC.